The entry below gives a single T cell receptor beta chain sequence along with its context. The data derive from a study of blood T cell repertoires in COVID-19. Study-wide context: Acute and convalescent COVID-19 samples came from the United States, Italy and Spain. T cells, B-cell-depleted T cells, or PBMCs provided the cDNA or gDNA that served as material.

As originally analysed: Researchers report that nucleated cell counts were estimated from reference gene primer amplification. The table came from immunoSEQ multiplex PCR; TCRdb's copy has only in-frame clones and leaves some out. D and trimming come from the DNA, and the V and J calls and clone size come from that table. The sample records fewer than 200,000 clones, around 76% being singletons. The sequencing sample was made of peripheral blood. The clonotype originates from a woman in her 70s with acute or convalescent COVID-19.

In nucleotides, the CDR3 is TGTGCCAGCACATCCTCCGGAGGGGTGTACCAAGAGACCCAGTACTTC. This encodes CASTSSGGVYQETQYF. The chain has TRBV28 and TRBJ2-5, with a weak D call TRBD2 (6 bases). The CDR3 runs 16 residues. The germline V gene has CDR1 MDHEN and CDR2 SYDVKM. Trimming shortened V by 7 bases and J by 0 bases, and 18 bases separated the two germline ends.